This T cell receptor beta chain is drawn from a study of STAT3 mutations in large granular lymphocyte leukemia. Looking at the study overall: Roughly half of the longitudinally sequenced T-LGLL patients carried detectable canonical activating STAT3 mutations. More than half of T-LGLL patients received immunosuppressive therapy. Study results and caveats: In about 35% of the 18 patients, new TCR clonotypes emerged after therapy. Every T-cell large granular lymphocyte leukemia patient had at least one immunodominant TCR beta clonotype.

This clone occurred a few times. Its target is unknown. Clones were read by immunoSEQ multiplex PCR, and TCRdb kept only the in-frame ones, dropping some. The repertoire includes tens of thousands of clones, approximately 80% of them detected once, and approximately 31% sits in the top ten. V gave up 2 bases and J gave up 4 bases, with 6 bases separating them. Germline values: CDR1 MDHEN, CDR2 SYDVKM. The CDR3 consists of 12 residues. This clonotype was obtained from a woman in her forties or fifties with T-cell large granular lymphocyte leukemia. Some clones in this sample may be carry-over from other donors' samples. Sequencing was performed on peripheral blood mononuclear cells. V gene TRBV28 combines with J gene TRBJ2-7; D gene unclear. The DNA for the CDR3 is TGTGCCAGCAGTTTAGGGCGGTACGAGCAGTACTTC. Translated, it gives CASSLGRYEQYF.